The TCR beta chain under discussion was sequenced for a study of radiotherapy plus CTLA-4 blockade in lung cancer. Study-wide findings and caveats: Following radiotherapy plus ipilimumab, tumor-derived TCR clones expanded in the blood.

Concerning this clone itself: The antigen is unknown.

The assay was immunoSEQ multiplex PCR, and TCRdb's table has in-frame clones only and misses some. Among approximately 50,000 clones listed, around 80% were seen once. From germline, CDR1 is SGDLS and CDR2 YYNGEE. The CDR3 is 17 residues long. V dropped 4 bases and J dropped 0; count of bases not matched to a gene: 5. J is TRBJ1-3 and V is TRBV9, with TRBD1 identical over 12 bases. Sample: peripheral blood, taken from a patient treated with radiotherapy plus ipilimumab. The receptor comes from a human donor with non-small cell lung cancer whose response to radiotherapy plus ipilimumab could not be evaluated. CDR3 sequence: CASSPGTGGGSGNTIYF. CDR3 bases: TGTGCCAGCAGCCCAGGGACAGGGGGCGGCTCTGGAAACACCATATATTTT.